The clone carrying this T cell receptor beta chain appeared a single time. Antigen specificity is unknown. A much larger clone lies a single base off, so this may be a read error. The data originate from a study of shared clonotypes between healthy human individuals. Study-level points and caveats: Shared across a few donors were around 5% of the naive CD4 clonotypes.

Method: immunoSEQ multiplex PCR; TCRdb's copy keeps in-frame clones and lacks some. The sample holds just over 2,000,000 clones; 85% to 95% are singletons and the top ten take under 0.15%. This clonotype originated in a man between 18 and 29 years old in good health. Sequencing used naive CD4+ T cells sorted from blood. Subset meaning: CD45RA+ positively selected.

DNA of the CDR3: TGTGCCAGCAGGGACAGCGTATCACCCCTCCACTTT. As protein: CASRDSVSPLHF. The chain uses TRBV2 and TRBJ1-6; perhaps TRBD1 as D (6 bases). V was cut by 6 bases and J by 10 bases, with 10 bases left in between. The CDR3 totals 12 residues. Per the germline V gene, CDR1 is SNHLY and CDR2 is FYNNEI.